A selection of T cell receptor beta chains follows, all from one sample in a study of OX40 agonist ivuxolimab in advanced cancers. Clones were read by immunoSEQ multiplex PCR, and TCRdb kept only the in-frame ones, dropping some. This table has tens of thousands of clones, 86% appearing once. The source material was CD4+ or CD8+ T cells sorted from blood, sampled in a trial of the OX40 agonist ivuxolimab. The receptors were sampled from an adult with an advanced solid tumor such as melanoma, head and neck, liver or kidney cancer. Each CDR3 is given with its conserved first and last residue. Each record gives: J gene, clone size, D gene, V gene, CDR3 DNA, CDR3 protein. D genes are given only for firm matches. Clone size is given for some rows only: seen once, a few or many times, or a class if the clone is expanded.

J gene: TRBJ1-2; clone size: -; D gene: -; V gene: TRBV29-1; CDR3 DNA: TGCAGCGTTACTAAAACAGGGTACGGCTACACCTTC; CDR3 protein: CSVTKTGYGYTF
J gene: TRBJ1-5; clone size: -; D gene: TRBD1; V gene: TRBV6-5; CDR3 DNA: TGTGCCAGCAGTTACTCGACAGGGAGTGGACAGCCCCAGCATTTT; CDR3 protein: CASSYSTGSGQPQHF
J gene: TRBJ2-2; clone size: -; D gene: TRBD2; V gene: TRBV14; CDR3 DNA: TGTGCCAGCAGAGAACGGGGGGGCCGCACCGGGGAGCTGTTTTTT; CDR3 protein: CASRERGGRTGELFF
J gene: TRBJ2-1; clone size: -; D gene: TRBD2; V gene: TRBV14; CDR3 DNA: TGTGCCAGCAGCCACTCAGGACTAGCGGTCTACAATGAGCAGTTCTTC; CDR3 protein: CASSHSGLAVYNEQFF
J gene: TRBJ2-3; clone size: -; D gene: -; V gene: TRBV11-1; CDR3 DNA: TGTGCCAGCAGCTTAGCGCGCGGGAACACAGATACGCAGTATTTT; CDR3 protein: CASSLARGNTDTQYF
J gene: TRBJ2-2; clone size: -; D gene: -; V gene: TRBV5-4; CDR3 DNA: TGTGCCAGCAGGGAGGATTTATCGGGAACCGGGGAGCTGTTTTTT; CDR3 protein: CASREDLSGTGELFF
J gene: TRBJ1-1; clone size: -; D gene: -; V gene: TRBV11-2; CDR3 DNA: TGTGCCAGCAGCTTAGGGGGGTGGGAGGACACTGAAGCTTTCTTT; CDR3 protein: CASSLGGWEDTEAFF
J gene: TRBJ2-7; clone size: -; D gene: -; V gene: TRBV6-5; CDR3 DNA: TGTGCCAGCAGCCATACCGGGAGATTGGACTTC; CDR3 protein: CASSHTGRLDF
J gene: TRBJ2-2; clone size: -; D gene: -; V gene: TRBV7-9; CDR3 DNA: TGTGCCAGCAGCTATTCGAAGGGAAACGGGATAACCGGGGAGCTGTTTTTT; CDR3 protein: CASSYSKGNGITGELFF
J gene: TRBJ1-1; clone size: -; D gene: TRBD1; V gene: TRBV30; CDR3 DNA: TGTGCCTGGAGTGTCCAGGGGGACACTGAAGCTTTCTTT; CDR3 protein: CAWSVQGDTEAFF
J gene: TRBJ2-7; clone size: -; D gene: TRBD1; V gene: TRBV6-1; CDR3 DNA: TGTGCCAGCAGTGAAAGCGGTGCAAGACAGGGGTTCTACGAGCAGTACTTC; CDR3 protein: CASSESGARQGFYEQYF
J gene: TRBJ2-7; clone size: -; D gene: -; V gene: TRBV4-1; CDR3 DNA: TGCGCCAGCAGCCAAGAGAACACTCTCTACGAGCAGTACTTC; CDR3 protein: CASSQENTLYEQYF
J gene: TRBJ2-1; clone size: -; D gene: -; V gene: TRBV2; CDR3 DNA: TGTGCCAGCAGTACGTACAATGAGCAGTTCTTC; CDR3 protein: CASSTYNEQFF
J gene: TRBJ2-7; clone size: -; D gene: -; V gene: TRBV5-1; CDR3 DNA: TGCGCCAGCAGCTGGGGACCAAACTACGAGCAGTACTTC; CDR3 protein: CASSWGPNYEQYF
J gene: TRBJ1-2; clone size: few; D gene: -; V gene: TRBV7-9; CDR3 DNA: TGTGCCAGCAGCTCCCCGGGGGGACGCGGCTACACCTTC; CDR3 protein: CASSSPGGRGYTF
J gene: TRBJ1-6; clone size: -; D gene: -; V gene: TRBV14; CDR3 DNA: TGTGCCAGCAGCCAAGAGGGAAGGGGTAGTTCACCCCTCCACTTT; CDR3 protein: CASSQEGRGSSPLHF
J gene: TRBJ1-1; clone size: -; D gene: TRBD1; V gene: TRBV5-1; CDR3 DNA: TGCGCCAGCAGCCTTACGACAGGGGTTGAAGCTTTCTTT; CDR3 protein: CASSLTTGVEAFF
J gene: TRBJ1-5; clone size: -; D gene: -; V gene: TRBV6-6; CDR3 DNA: TGTGCCAGCAGGTCAGGGGTATGGCAGCCCCAGCATTTT; CDR3 protein: CASRSGVWQPQHF
J gene: TRBJ1-2; clone size: -; D gene: -; V gene: TRBV5-1; CDR3 DNA: TGCGCCAGCAGCCCGGGTCATGGCTACACCTTC; CDR3 protein: CASSPGHGYTF
J gene: TRBJ1-2; clone size: once; D gene: -; V gene: TRBV7-9; CDR3 DNA: TGTGCCAGCAGCCCCGAGGGGTTGGGCTATGGCTACACCTTC; CDR3 protein: CASSPEGLGYGYTF
J gene: TRBJ2-1; clone size: -; D gene: -; V gene: TRBV16; CDR3 DNA: TGTGCCAGCAGCCCAAACAATGAGCAGTTCTTC; CDR3 protein: CASSPNNEQFF
J gene: TRBJ1-2; clone size: -; D gene: TRBD1; V gene: TRBV5-1; CDR3 DNA: TGCGCCAGCAGCTTGTACCAGGGGGGTGGCTACACCTTC; CDR3 protein: CASSLYQGGGYTF
J gene: TRBJ2-5; clone size: -; D gene: -; V gene: TRBV4-2; CDR3 DNA: TGTGCCAGCAGCCAAGGAATCGAGACCCAGTACTTC; CDR3 protein: CASSQGIETQYF
J gene: TRBJ2-3; clone size: -; D gene: TRBD2; V gene: TRBV27; CDR3 DNA: TGTGCCACCGGGGGGGGGAGATGGGCCACAGATACGCAGTATTTT; CDR3 protein: CATGGGRWATDTQYF
J gene: TRBJ1-5; clone size: -; D gene: TRBD1; V gene: TRBV2; CDR3 DNA: TGTGCCAGCAGGGGGACAGGGATGCAGCCCCAGCATTTT; CDR3 protein: CASRGTGMQPQHF
J gene: TRBJ1-6; clone size: -; D gene: TRBD1; V gene: TRBV7-6; CDR3 DNA: TGTGCCAGCAGCCTTTTGACAGGGGAAGACTCACCCCTCCACTTT; CDR3 protein: CASSLLTGEDSPLHF
J gene: TRBJ2-2; clone size: -; D gene: -; V gene: TRBV6-5; CDR3 DNA: TGTGCCAGCGGGAATGACAGGTCCACCGGGGAGCTGTTTTTT; CDR3 protein: CASGNDRSTGELFF
J gene: TRBJ2-5; clone size: once; D gene: TRBD2; V gene: TRBV9; CDR3 DNA: TGTGCCAGCAGCGGTAACTCGGGACTAGCCCAAGAGACCCAGTACTTC; CDR3 protein: CASSGNSGLAQETQYF
J gene: TRBJ2-7; clone size: -; D gene: TRBD1; V gene: TRBV19; CDR3 DNA: TGTGCCAGTAGTTGGATGGGACAGGGTAACTACGAGCAGTACTTC; CDR3 protein: CASSWMGQGNYEQYF
J gene: TRBJ1-3; clone size: -; D gene: -; V gene: TRBV18; CDR3 DNA: TGTGCCAGCTCATCAGCGGTCACGTTCTCTGGAAACACCATATATTTT; CDR3 protein: CASSSAVTFSGNTIYF
J gene: TRBJ2-1; clone size: -; D gene: -; V gene: TRBV7-2; CDR3 DNA: TGTGCCAGCAACCCCCCGGGAGTCGATGAGCAGTTCTTC; CDR3 protein: CASNPPGVDEQFF
J gene: TRBJ1-5; clone size: -; D gene: -; V gene: TRBV27; CDR3 DNA: TGTGCCAGCAGTTTATGGGGAGATAGGGAGCCCCAGCATTTT; CDR3 protein: CASSLWGDREPQHF
J gene: TRBJ2-7; clone size: -; D gene: TRBD1; V gene: TRBV5-8; CDR3 DNA: TGTGCCAGCAGCTTAGGCCGGACAGGGGGATGGGCCTACGAGCAGTACTTC; CDR3 protein: CASSLGRTGGWAYEQYF
J gene: TRBJ2-2; clone size: -; D gene: TRBD1; V gene: TRBV7-6; CDR3 DNA: TGTGCCAGCAGCTTAGGGACAGGGACCTTCCCCGGGGAGCTGTTTTTT; CDR3 protein: CASSLGTGTFPGELFF
J gene: TRBJ1-4; clone size: once; D gene: TRBD1; V gene: TRBV5-1; CDR3 DNA: TGCGCCAGCAGCTTGAGAGTTCCGGGGACAGTGCAAGCAACTAATGAAAAACTGTTTTTT; CDR3 protein: CASSLRVPGTVQATNEKLFF
J gene: TRBJ1-2; clone size: -; D gene: TRBD1; V gene: TRBV5-5; CDR3 DNA: TGTGCCAGCAGCTCGGCACGGACAGGGGGCAATGGCTACACCTTC; CDR3 protein: CASSSARTGGNGYTF
J gene: TRBJ2-1; clone size: -; D gene: TRBD2; V gene: TRBV7-8; CDR3 DNA: TGTGCCAGCAGCCTTTCGGAGGGAGGGTACAATGAGCAGTTCTTC; CDR3 protein: CASSLSEGGYNEQFF
J gene: TRBJ2-1; clone size: -; D gene: -; V gene: TRBV11-3; CDR3 DNA: TGTGCCAGCAGACAGGGTTACAATGAGCAGTTCTTC; CDR3 protein: CASRQGYNEQFF
J gene: TRBJ2-7; clone size: -; D gene: -; V gene: TRBV7-2; CDR3 DNA: TGTGCCAGCAGCTTATCTACCGCCTACGAGCAGTACTTC; CDR3 protein: CASSLSTAYEQYF
J gene: TRBJ2-7; clone size: -; D gene: -; V gene: TRBV9; CDR3 DNA: TGTGCCAGCAGCGCGCGGGACCGTTCTTACGAGCAGTACTTC; CDR3 protein: CASSARDRSYEQYF
J gene: TRBJ2-7; clone size: -; D gene: -; V gene: TRBV9; CDR3 DNA: TGTGCCAGCAGCGTAGCGCCAGGGACCTTTTTTGAGCAGTACTTC; CDR3 protein: CASSVAPGTFFEQYF
J gene: TRBJ1-1; clone size: -; D gene: -; V gene: TRBV14; CDR3 DNA: TGTGCCAGCAGCCAAGTCCCAGGGATGAACACTGAAGCTTTCTTT; CDR3 protein: CASSQVPGMNTEAFF
J gene: TRBJ2-7; clone size: -; D gene: -; V gene: TRBV7-2; CDR3 DNA: TGTGCCAGCAGCTTAGGGGTCGTCTCCTACGAGCAGTACTTC; CDR3 protein: CASSLGVVSYEQYF
J gene: TRBJ2-5; clone size: -; D gene: TRBD1; V gene: TRBV18; CDR3 DNA: TGTGCCAGCTCACTGCCGGACAGGGAGGTTCGGACCCAGTACTTC; CDR3 protein: CASSLPDREVRTQYF
J gene: TRBJ2-5; clone size: -; D gene: -; V gene: TRBV4-2; CDR3 DNA: TGTGCCAGCAGCCAAGATTCCAGCCCCGAAGAGATCCAGTACTTC; CDR3 protein: CASSQDSSPEEIQYF
J gene: TRBJ2-5; clone size: -; D gene: -; V gene: TRBV10-3; CDR3 DNA: TGTGCCATCAGTCCCGGCGGACTTATGCAAGAGACCCAGTACTTC; CDR3 protein: CAISPGGLMQETQYF
J gene: TRBJ2-1; clone size: -; D gene: TRBD1; V gene: TRBV14; CDR3 DNA: TGTGCCAGCAGCTACCGCCGGGACAGGGTCAATGAGCAGTTCTTC; CDR3 protein: CASSYRRDRVNEQFF
J gene: TRBJ1-5; clone size: once; D gene: TRBD1; V gene: TRBV6-1; CDR3 DNA: TGTGCCACCCACGAGGGGGCCCATCAGCCCCAGCATTTT; CDR3 protein: CATHEGAHQPQHF
J gene: TRBJ2-7; clone size: -; D gene: -; V gene: TRBV7-2; CDR3 DNA: TGTGCCAGCAGCCCCACGGTCGGGGACTACGAGCAGTACTTC; CDR3 protein: CASSPTVGDYEQYF
J gene: TRBJ2-5; clone size: -; D gene: -; V gene: TRBV5-6; CDR3 DNA: TGTGCCAGCAGCTTGAGGGGACCCAGGGTGAGAGAGACCCAGTACTTC; CDR3 protein: CASSLRGPRVRETQYF
J gene: TRBJ1-4; clone size: -; D gene: -; V gene: TRBV29-1; CDR3 DNA: TGCAGCGTTGCAGATTTATGGGGGGAAAAACTGTTTTTT; CDR3 protein: CSVADLWGEKLFF
J gene: TRBJ2-7; clone size: -; D gene: TRBD1; V gene: TRBV7-2; CDR3 DNA: TGTGCCAGCAGCTTAAACCAGGGGGCCGCCTACGAGCAGTACTTC; CDR3 protein: CASSLNQGAAYEQYF
J gene: TRBJ1-2; clone size: -; D gene: TRBD1; V gene: TRBV7-9; CDR3 DNA: TGTGCCAGCAGCGACGGACAGGCTTCGGTGGGCTATGGCTACACCTTC; CDR3 protein: CASSDGQASVGYGYTF
J gene: TRBJ2-1; clone size: few; D gene: -; V gene: TRBV6-5; CDR3 DNA: TGTGCCAGCAGTTACCTGGACAGCTACAATGAGCAGTTCTTC; CDR3 protein: CASSYLDSYNEQFF
J gene: TRBJ1-2; clone size: -; D gene: -; V gene: TRBV30; CDR3 DNA: TGTGCCTGGAGTGTACAGGGACTGAACTATGGCTACACCTTC; CDR3 protein: CAWSVQGLNYGYTF
J gene: TRBJ1-4; clone size: once; D gene: -; V gene: TRBV10-3; CDR3 DNA: TGTGCCATCAGGGGGACATCTAATGAAAAACTGTTTTTT; CDR3 protein: CAIRGTSNEKLFF
J gene: TRBJ2-5; clone size: -; D gene: TRBD2; V gene: TRBV29-1; CDR3 DNA: TGCAGCGTCGAAGTGGGTCCGGGGGGGTACCAAGAGACCCAGTACTTC; CDR3 protein: CSVEVGPGGYQETQYF
J gene: TRBJ1-1; clone size: -; D gene: -; V gene: TRBV21-1; CDR3 DNA: TGTGCCAGCAGCAAAGCCGGGGAAGGAGACACTGAAGCTTTCTTT; CDR3 protein: CASSKAGEGDTEAFF